The T cell receptor beta chain under discussion was sequenced for a study of technical replicates of blood from several donors. Produced via immunoSEQ multiplex PCR; TCRdb's table is partial and in-frame only. The sample lists around 100,000 clones, around 96% occurring once. The CDR3 is made up of 15 amino acids. V lost 0 bases, J lost 0 bases, and 8 bases lay in between. Germline lookup yields CDR1 MNHEY and CDR2 SVGAGI. Input material: T cells isolated from PBMCs. The J gene is TRBJ1-1, the V gene TRBV6-5; no definite D call. The receptor's source is a human donor in good health. The DNA for the CDR3 is TGTGCCAGCAGTTACTCGGCCCAGATGAACACTGAAGCTTTCTTT. It specifies CASSYSAQMNTEAFF.